This TCR beta chain was documented in a study of shared clonotypes between healthy human individuals. General study results and limits: The authors sampled blood alone, and tissue repertoires likely differ.

In regard to this clone: Antigen: not known.

Both subsets, CD45RA+ naive and CD45RA-negative memory, were split from the CD4+ cells. The germline CDR1 and CDR2 sequences are SGHRS and YFSETQ. V was cut by 5 bases and J by 5 bases, with 15 bases left in between. This CDR3 contains 14 residues. In the authors' methods: Sequence data from immunoSEQ were junction-only and lacked quality scores; consequently, filtering differed. Sequencing was performed with immunoSEQ multiplex PCR; in TCRdb, only in-frame clones are kept and a portion is missing. V, J and clone size are those of that table, while D and trimming were read from the DNA. Among about 980,000 clones listed, approximately 80% were seen once.

The chain has TRBV5-1 and TRBJ2-3; D not resolved. Sequencing used memory CD4+ T cells sorted from blood. Subset meaning: CD45RA-negative fraction. The TCR sequence derives from a young man in good health. CDR3 bases: TGCGCCAGCAGACGGCGCCCTTCCCAAGATACGCAGTATTTT. Translated: CASRRRPSQDTQYF.